This T cell receptor beta chain was sequenced in a study of PD-1 blockade in mismatch repair-deficient tumors. This table comes from immunoSEQ multiplex PCR, and its TCRdb copy is limited to in-frame clones, with some not included. The profile shows about 68,000 clones, more than 75% of them singletons. Germline V CDR1 and CDR2: SNHLY, FYNNEI. This CDR3 is built from 13 residues. V was clipped by 9 bases and J by 2 bases, with 14 bases between them. A single count supports this clone. The receptor's source is an adult with mismatch repair-deficient cancer. The sample here was peripheral blood, taken 2 weeks after starting pembrolizumab. The gene calls are TRBV2 and TRBJ2-7, with D perhaps TRBD1 (6 bases). The CDR3 DNA reads as TGTGCCAGATCAGGGGCTCACCCCTACGAGCAGTACTTC. The encoded protein is CARSGAHPYEQYF.